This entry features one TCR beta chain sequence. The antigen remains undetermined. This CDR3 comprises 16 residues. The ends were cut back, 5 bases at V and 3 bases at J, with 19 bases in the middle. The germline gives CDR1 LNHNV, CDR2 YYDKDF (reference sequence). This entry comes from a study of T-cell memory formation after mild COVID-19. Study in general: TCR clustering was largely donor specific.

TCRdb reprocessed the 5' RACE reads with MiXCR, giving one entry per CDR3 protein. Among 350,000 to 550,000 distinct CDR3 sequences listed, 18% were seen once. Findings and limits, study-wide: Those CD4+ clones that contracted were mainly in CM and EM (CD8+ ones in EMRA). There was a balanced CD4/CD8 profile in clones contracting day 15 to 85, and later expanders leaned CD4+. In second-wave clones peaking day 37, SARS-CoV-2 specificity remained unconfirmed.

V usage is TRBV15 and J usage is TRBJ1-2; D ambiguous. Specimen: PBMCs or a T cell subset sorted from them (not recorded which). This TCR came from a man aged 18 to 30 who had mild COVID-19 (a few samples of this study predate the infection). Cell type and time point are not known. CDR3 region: CATSPLPHTEYYGYTF. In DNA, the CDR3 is TGTGCCACCAGCCCGCTTCCCCACACAGAATACTATGGCTACACCTTC.